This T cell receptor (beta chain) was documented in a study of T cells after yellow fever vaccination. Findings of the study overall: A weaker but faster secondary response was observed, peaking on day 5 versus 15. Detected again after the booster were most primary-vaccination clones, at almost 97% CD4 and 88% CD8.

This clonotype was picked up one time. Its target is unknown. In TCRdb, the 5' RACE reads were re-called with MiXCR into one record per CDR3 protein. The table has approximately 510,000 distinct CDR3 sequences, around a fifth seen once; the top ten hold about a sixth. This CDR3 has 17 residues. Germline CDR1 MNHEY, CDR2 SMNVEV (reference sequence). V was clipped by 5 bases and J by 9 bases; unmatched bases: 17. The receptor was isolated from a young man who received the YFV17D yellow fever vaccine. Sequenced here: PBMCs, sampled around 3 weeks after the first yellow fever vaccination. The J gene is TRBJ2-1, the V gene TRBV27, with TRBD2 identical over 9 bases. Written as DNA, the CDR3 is TGTGCCAGCAGTCGACTCACGGCGGGGGGGGCTCTTGGTGAGCAGTTCTTC. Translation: CASSRLTAGGALGEQFF.